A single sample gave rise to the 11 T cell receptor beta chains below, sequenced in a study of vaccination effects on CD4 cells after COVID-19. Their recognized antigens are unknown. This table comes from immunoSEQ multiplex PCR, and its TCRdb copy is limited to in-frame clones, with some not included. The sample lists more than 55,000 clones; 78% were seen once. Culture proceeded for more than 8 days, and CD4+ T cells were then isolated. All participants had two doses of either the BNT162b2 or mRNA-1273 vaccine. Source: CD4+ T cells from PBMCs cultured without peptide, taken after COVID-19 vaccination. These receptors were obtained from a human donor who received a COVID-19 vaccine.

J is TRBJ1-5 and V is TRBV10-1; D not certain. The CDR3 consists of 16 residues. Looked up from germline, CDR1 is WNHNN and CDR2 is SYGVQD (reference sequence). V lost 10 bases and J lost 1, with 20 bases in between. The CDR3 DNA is TGCGCCATCCCAACCGACGGACCGATGAGCAATCAGCCCCAGCATTTT. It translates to CAIPTDGPMSNQPQHF.

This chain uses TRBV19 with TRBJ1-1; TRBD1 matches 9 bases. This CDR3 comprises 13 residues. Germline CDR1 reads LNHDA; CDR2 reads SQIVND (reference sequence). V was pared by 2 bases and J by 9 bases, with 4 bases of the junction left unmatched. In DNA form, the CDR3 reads TGTGCCAGTAGTATACCCGGGACAGGGCAAGCTTTCTTT. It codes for CASSIPGTGQAFF.

CDR3 nucleotides: TGTGCCAGCAAGAGGTTAGGGCAGCCCCAGCATTTT. As protein: CASKRLGQPQHF. The V gene is TRBV2, the J gene TRBJ1-5; no reliable D call. The CDR3 extends over 12 amino acids. Looked up from germline, CDR1 is SNHLY and CDR2 is FYNNEI. The V and J ends lost 7 bases and 7 bases respectively, with 11 bases between them.

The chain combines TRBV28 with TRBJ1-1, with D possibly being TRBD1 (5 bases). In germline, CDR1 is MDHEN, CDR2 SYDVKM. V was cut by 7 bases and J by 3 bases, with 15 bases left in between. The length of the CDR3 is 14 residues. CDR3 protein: CASKRRQGYTEAFF. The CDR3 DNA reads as TGTGCCAGCAAACGCCGGCAGGGTTACACTGAAGCTTTCTTT.

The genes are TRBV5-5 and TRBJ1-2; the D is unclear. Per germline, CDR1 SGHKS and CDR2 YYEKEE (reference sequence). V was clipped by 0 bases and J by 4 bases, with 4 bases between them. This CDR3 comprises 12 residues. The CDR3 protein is CASSLGFYGYTF. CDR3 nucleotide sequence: TGTGCCAGCAGCTTGGGGTTCTATGGCTACACCTTC.

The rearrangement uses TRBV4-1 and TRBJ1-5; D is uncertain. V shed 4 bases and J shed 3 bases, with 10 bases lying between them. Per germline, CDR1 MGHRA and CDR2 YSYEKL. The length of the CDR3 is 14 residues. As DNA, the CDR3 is TGCGCCAGCAGCCCGAGGGCCGCCAATCAGCCCCAGCATTTT. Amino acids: CASSPRAANQPQHF.

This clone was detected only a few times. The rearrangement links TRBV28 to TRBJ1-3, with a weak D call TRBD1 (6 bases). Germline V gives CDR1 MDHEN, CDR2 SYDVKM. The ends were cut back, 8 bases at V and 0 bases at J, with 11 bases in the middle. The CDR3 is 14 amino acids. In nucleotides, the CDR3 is TGTGCCAGCCGTCCGGGACACTCTGGAAACACCATATATTTT. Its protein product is CASRPGHSGNTIYF.

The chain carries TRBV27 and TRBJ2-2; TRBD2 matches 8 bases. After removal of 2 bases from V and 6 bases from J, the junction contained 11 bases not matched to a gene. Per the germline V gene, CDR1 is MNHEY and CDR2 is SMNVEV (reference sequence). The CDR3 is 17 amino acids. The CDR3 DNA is TGTGCCAGCAGTTTAGGGTGGGGACTAGGCCGCGCCGGGGAGCTGTTTTTT. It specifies CASSLGWGLGRAGELFF.

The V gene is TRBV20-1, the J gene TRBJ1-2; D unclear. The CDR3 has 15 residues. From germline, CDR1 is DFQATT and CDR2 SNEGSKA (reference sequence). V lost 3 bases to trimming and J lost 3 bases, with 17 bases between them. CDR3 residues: CSASSPRALDYGYTF. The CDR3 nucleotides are TGCAGTGCTAGTAGCCCACGGGCCCTGGACTATGGCTACACCTTC.

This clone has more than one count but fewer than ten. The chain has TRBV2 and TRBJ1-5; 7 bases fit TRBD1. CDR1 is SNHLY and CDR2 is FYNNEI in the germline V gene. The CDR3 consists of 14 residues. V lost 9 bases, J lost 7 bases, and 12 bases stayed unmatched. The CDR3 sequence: CASNRQGEGQPQHF. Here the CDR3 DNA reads TGTGCCAGTAACCGACAGGGAGAAGGACAGCCCCAGCATTTT.

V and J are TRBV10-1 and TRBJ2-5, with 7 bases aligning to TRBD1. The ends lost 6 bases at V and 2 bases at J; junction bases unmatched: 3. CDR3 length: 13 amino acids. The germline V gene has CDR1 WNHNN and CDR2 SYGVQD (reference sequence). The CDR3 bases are TGCGCCAGCAGATCCAGGGGGCAAGAGACCCAGTACTTC. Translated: CASRSRGQETQYF.